Sequencing of this TCR beta chain was carried out in a study of T cells in localized non-small cell lung cancer. The study, taken as a whole, reports: Adjacent uninvolved lung tissue had the highest T cell clonality, exceeding tumor.

About this clone: The target antigen is unknown.

Germline loops: CDR1 SGHRS, CDR2 YFSETQ. The germline V and J ends were trimmed by 2 bases and 5 bases, with 6 bases remaining between them. The CDR3 runs 12 residues. Sequenced by immunoSEQ multiplex PCR; TCRdb stores in-frame clones only, minus some. The sample includes tens of thousands of clones, over 80% seen only once; the top ten take 15% to 20%. V is TRBV5-1 and J is TRBJ2-3; D remains unclear. The TCR was taken from a man aged 40 to 69 with stage III lung adenocarcinoma. The starting material was peripheral blood mononuclear cells, obtained before any cancer treatment. The CDR3 region has the DNA TGCGCCAGCAGCTTCTTCGGAGATACGCAGTATTTT. It is translated as CASSFFGDTQYF.